Listed here are 4 T cell receptor beta chains from one sample, sequenced in a study of control samples from healthy donors and cancer patients. Repertoires were generated with immunoSEQ multiplex PCR, while TCRdb's copy carries only in-frame clones and drops some. The table has tens of thousands of clones, 70% to 90% seen once; the top ten hold over 0.95%. Specimen: blood. The receptors originated from a woman in her forties or fifties in good health.

This clone was detected ten times or more. The V gene is TRBV18, the J gene TRBJ2-5; TRBD2 is a possible D gene (5 bases). The V end lost 2 bases, the J end lost 0 bases, and 7 bases lay between the germline ends. The CDR3 covers 14 residues. Germline lookup yields CDR1 KGHSH and CDR2 LQKENI. The CDR3 is CASSPGLYQETQYF. CDR3 DNA sequence: TGTGCCAGCTCACCAGGACTGTACCAAGAGACCCAGTACTTC.

V and J are TRBV4-3 and TRBJ2-5, with D possibly matching TRBD1 (5 bases). The ends were cut back, 1 base at V and 1 base at J, with 7 bases in the middle. Germline CDR1 and CDR2: LGHNA and YSLEER. CDR3 size: 14 residues. DNA for the CDR3: TGCGCCAGCAGCCAAGCAGGGTTCCAAGAGACCCAGTACTTC. It codes for CASSQAGFQETQYF.

The chain's CDR3 is CAISDRADSQPQHF. Here the CDR3 DNA reads TGTGCCATCAGTGATCGGGCGGATTCTCAGCCCCAGCATTTT. V gene TRBV10-3 combines with J gene TRBJ1-5, with no clear D. Per the germline V gene, CDR1 is ENHRY and CDR2 is SYGVKD. The CDR3 consists of 14 residues. Trimming pared 3 bases from V and 6 bases from J, leaving 12 bases between.

The CDR3 reads CASSSGTSGTDTQYF. The CDR3 DNA is TGCGCCAGCAGCTCTGGGACTAGCGGCACAGATACGCAGTATTTT. This chain joins TRBV5-1 and TRBJ2-3, with 10 bases matching TRBD2. This CDR3 contains 15 residues. V lost 3 bases to trimming and J lost 1 base; unmatched junction nucleotides: 2. The germline V gene encodes CDR1 SGHRS and CDR2 YFSETQ.